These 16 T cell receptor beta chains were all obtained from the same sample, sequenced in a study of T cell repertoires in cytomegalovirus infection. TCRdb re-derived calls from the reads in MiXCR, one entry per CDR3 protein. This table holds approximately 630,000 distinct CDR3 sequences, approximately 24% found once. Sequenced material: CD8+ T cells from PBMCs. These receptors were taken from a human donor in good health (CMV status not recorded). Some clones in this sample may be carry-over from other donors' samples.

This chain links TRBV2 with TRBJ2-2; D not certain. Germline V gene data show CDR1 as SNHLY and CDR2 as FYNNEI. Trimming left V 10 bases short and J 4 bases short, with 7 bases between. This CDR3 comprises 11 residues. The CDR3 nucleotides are TGTGCCACCTATTCCACCGGGGAGCTGTTTTTT. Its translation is CATYSTGELFF.

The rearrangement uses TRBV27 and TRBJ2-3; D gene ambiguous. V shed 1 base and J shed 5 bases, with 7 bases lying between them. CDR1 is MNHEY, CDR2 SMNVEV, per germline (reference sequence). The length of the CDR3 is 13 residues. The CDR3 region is CASSLYQKDTQYF. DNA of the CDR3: TGTGCCAGCAGTTTATATCAGAAAGATACGCAGTATTTT.

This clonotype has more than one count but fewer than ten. This CDR3 is CSVEDPEATNEKLFF. In DNA form, the CDR3 reads TGCAGCGTTGAAGATCCGGAGGCAACTAATGAAAAACTGTTTTTT. The V and J genes are TRBV29-1 and TRBJ1-4, with D unresolved. Trimming pared 0 bases from V and 0 bases from J, leaving 8 bases between. Germline V lookup: CDR1 SQVTM, CDR2 ANQGSEA. This CDR3 contains 15 residues.

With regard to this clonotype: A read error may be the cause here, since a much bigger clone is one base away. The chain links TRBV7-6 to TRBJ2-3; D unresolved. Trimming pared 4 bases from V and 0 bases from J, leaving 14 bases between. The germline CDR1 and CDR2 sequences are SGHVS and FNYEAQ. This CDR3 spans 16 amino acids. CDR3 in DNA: TGTGCCAGCAGCTCGACCACGAGTGCTAGCACAGATACGCAGTATTTT. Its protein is CASSSTTSASTDTQYF.

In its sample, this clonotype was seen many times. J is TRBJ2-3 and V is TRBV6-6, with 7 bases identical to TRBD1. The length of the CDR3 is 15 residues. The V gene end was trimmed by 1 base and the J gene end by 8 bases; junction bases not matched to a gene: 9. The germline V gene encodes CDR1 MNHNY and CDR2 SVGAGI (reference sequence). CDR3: CASSYLDRTPFTQYF. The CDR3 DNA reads TGTGCCAGCAGTTACTTGGACAGGACCCCTTTTACGCAGTATTTT.

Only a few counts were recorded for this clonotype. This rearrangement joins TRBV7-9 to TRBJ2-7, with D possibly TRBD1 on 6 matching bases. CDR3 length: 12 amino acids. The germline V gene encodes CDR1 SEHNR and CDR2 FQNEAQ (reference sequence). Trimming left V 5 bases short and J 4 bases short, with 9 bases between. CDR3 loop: CASSKQGYEQYF. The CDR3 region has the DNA TGTGCCAGCAGCAAACAGGGTTACGAGCAGTACTTC. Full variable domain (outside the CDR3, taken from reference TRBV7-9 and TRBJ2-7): DTGVSQNPRHKITKRGQNVTFRCDPISEHNRLYWYRQTLGQGPEFLTYFQNEAQLEKSRLLSDRFSAERPKGSFSTLEIQRTEQGDSAMYLCASSKQGYEQYFGPGTRLTVT.

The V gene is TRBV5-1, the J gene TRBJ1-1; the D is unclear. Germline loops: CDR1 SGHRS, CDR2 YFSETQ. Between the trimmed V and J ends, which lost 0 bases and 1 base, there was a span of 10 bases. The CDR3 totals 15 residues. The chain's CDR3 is CASSLEVAENTEAFF. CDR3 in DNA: TGCGCCAGCAGCTTGGAGGTAGCCGAGAACACTGAAGCTTTCTTT.

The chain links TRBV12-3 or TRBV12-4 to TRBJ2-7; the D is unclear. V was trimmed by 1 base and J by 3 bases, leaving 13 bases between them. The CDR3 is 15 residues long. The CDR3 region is CASSLGWGVGYEQYF. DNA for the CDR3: TGTGCCAGCAGTTTAGGGTGGGGTGTGGGCTACGAGCAGTACTTC.

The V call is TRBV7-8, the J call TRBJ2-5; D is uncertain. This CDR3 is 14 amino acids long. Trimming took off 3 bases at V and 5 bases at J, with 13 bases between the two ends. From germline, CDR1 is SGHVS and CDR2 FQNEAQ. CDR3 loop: CASSFRIPLETQYF. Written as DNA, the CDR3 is TGTGCCAGCAGCTTTCGGATACCCCTGGAGACCCAGTACTTC.

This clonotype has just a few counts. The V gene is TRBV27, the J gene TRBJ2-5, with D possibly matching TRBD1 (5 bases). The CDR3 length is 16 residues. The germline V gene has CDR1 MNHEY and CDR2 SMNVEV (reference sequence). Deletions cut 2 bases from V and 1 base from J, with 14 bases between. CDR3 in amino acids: CASSLSPGSVQETQYF. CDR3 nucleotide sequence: TGTGCCAGCAGTTTAAGTCCAGGGTCGGTCCAAGAGACCCAGTACTTC.

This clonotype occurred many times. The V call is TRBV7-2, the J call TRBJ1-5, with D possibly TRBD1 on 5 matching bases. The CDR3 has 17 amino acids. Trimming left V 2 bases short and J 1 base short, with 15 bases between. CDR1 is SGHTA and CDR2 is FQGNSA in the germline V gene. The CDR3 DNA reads TGTGCCAGCAGCTTAAAAAGGGGAGTATCGAGCAATCAGCCCCAGCATTTT. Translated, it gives CASSLKRGVSSNQPQHF. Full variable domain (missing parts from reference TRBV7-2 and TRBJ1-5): GAGVSQSPSNKVTEKGKDVELRCDPISGHTALYWYRQSLGQGLEFLIYFQGNSAPDKSGLPSDRFSAERTGGSVSTLTIQRTQQEDSAVYLCASSLKRGVSSNQPQHFGDGTRLSIL.

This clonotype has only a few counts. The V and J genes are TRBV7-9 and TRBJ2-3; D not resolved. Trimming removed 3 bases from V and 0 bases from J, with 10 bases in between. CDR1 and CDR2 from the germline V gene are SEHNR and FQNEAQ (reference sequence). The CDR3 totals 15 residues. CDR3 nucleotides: TGTGCCAGCAGCTTGATCCAAGGGAGCACAGATACGCAGTATTTT. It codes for CASSLIQGSTDTQYF.

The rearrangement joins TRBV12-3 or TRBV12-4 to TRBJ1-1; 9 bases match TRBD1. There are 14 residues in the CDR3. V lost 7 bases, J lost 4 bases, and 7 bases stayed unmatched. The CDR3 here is CASNHEQGATEAFF. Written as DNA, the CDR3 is TGTGCCAGCAACCATGAACAGGGGGCCACTGAAGCTTTCTTT.

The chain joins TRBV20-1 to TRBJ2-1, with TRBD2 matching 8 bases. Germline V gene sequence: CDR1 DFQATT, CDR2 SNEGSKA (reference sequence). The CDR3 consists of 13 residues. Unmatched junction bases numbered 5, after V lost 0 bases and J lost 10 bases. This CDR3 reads CSARDKQRGEQFF. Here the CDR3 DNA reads TGCAGTGCTAGAGATAAACAGCGGGGGGAGCAGTTCTTC.

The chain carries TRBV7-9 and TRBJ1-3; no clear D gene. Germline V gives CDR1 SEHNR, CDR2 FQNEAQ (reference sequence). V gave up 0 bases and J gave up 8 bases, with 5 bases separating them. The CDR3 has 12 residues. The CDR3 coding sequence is TGTGCCAGCAGCTTAGCCCAACACACCATATATTTT. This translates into CASSLAQHTIYF.

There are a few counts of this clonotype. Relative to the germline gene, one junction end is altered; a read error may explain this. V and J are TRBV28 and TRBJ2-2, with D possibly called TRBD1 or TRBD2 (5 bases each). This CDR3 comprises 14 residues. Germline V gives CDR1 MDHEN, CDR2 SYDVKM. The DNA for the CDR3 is TGTACCAGCAAGCGCAGGGAGTCGGCCGGGGAGCTGTTTTTT. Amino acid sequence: CTSKRRESAGELFF. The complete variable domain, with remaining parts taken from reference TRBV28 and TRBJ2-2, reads DVKVTQSSRYLVKRTGEKVFLECVQDMDHENMFWYRQDPGLGLRLIYFSYDVKMKEKGDIPEGYSVSREKKERFSLILESASTNQTSMYLCTSKRRESAGELFFGEGSRLTVL.